This T cell receptor beta chain emerged from a study of T cell responses to AZD1222 COVID-19 vaccine. Study information: Analyses pooled second doses at about 4 or about 12 weeks.

Here immunoSEQ multiplex PCR was the method, and the copy in TCRdb shows in-frame clones only, minus some. The data contain around 260,000 clones, 85% to 95% of them singletons. From germline, CDR1 is LNHDA and CDR2 SQIVND (reference sequence). The germline V and J ends were trimmed by 5 bases and 0 bases, with 17 bases remaining between them. The CDR3 length is 17 residues. In the case of this clone: Its cognate antigen is unknown.

Regarding the study as a whole: Nearly half of spike-specific TCRs reportedly target unmutated variant regions. Baseline seropositivity characterized only six AZD1222 recipients. Females made up more of the donors, who were largely white British, and clonal diversity may have come out too low.

This TCR derives from an adult in good health. The chain links TRBV19 to TRBJ2-4; maybe TRBD2 (5 bases). Sequences were derived from peripheral blood, sampled on day 0 of AZD1222 vaccination. The DNA of the CDR3 is TGTGCCAGTAGTTTAAGAGGGCAGATCCCAGCCAAAAACATTCAGTACTTC. Its translation is CASSLRGQIPAKNIQYF.